This section outlines one TCR beta chain sequence together with its context. This CDR3 spans 15 amino acids. Germline V CDR1 and CDR2: SGHRS, YFSETQ. The V gene end was trimmed by 0 bases and the J gene end by 5 bases; junction bases not matched to a gene: 8. This sample is part of a study of technical replicates of blood from a few donors. The assay was immunoSEQ multiplex PCR, and TCRdb's table has in-frame clones only and misses some. Among tens of thousands of clones, 91% were seen once, and the ten largest hold roughly 0.37%. The J gene is TRBJ2-7, the V gene TRBV5-1; 7 bases are shared with TRBD1. Sequencing was carried out using T cells isolated from PBMCs. The receptor's source is a human donor in good health. Some clones in this sample may be carry-over from other donors' samples. The CDR3 DNA is TGCGCCAGCAGCTTGGGCAGGGCAGGGGGAAACGAGCAGTACTTC. Translating it yields CASSLGRAGGNEQYF.